This T cell receptor beta chain originates from a study of blood T cells in healthy people across ages. The table lists this clonotype with a few counts. Together with a sample-barcoded 5' primer, a J-beta primer mix was included in a second PCR lasting about 6 to 12 cycles. MiXCR was run by TCRdb on the 5' RACE reads, yielding one entry per CDR3 protein. The sample contains about 1,000,000 distinct CDR3 sequences, under 45% of which appear only once. The CDR3 is 17 residues long. Trimming at V came to 0 bases and at J to 0 bases, leaving 2 bases not matched to a gene. Germline lookup yields CDR1 MNHEY and CDR2 SVGAGI.

The TCR sequence derives from a woman aged 60-75 years in good health. The V call is TRBV6-5, the J call TRBJ2-5; 12 bases line up with TRBD2. Sequencing was carried out using blood. Here the CDR3 DNA reads TGTGCCAGCAGTTACTCACTAGCGGGAGGATACCAAGAGACCCAGTACTTC. Protein sequence: CASSYSLAGGYQETQYF.